The 3 T cell receptor beta chains reported below all come from one sample, sequenced in a study of regulatory T cells in long-lasting Graves disease (dated by TCRdb to the early 2020s). The time point tag for this specimen amounts to: persistent/refractory GD, antithyroid drugs over 5 years with positive TRAb. For both TCR sequencing and RNA sequencing, RNA was extracted from PBMCs using TRIzol. Library prep was done by multiplex PCR. Data came from an Illumina HiSeq 4000. CDR3 regions were amplified by Arm-PCR with iRepertoire HTBI primers to construct TCR beta libraries. TCRdb took the public reads, trimmed them with fastp at Q25, ran MiXCR for clone calling and kept in-frame beta chains. Rows are unified per CDR3 protein, each entry keeping the most common DNA and genes. Counted in this sample were about 460,000 distinct CDR3 sequences; under 25% of them appeared once. The ten largest clones take up around 12% of the sample.

The material sequenced was peripheral blood mononuclear cells (PBMCs), taken when the disease was refractory, from a patient treated with antithyroid drugs. Source of these receptors: a female donor with Graves disease.

DNA for the CDR3: TGTGCCAGCAGCCAAGAGGCGGGCGGGAGGGCCTACGAGCAGTACTTC. Translating it yields CASSQEAGGRAYEQYF. The chain uses TRBV4-2 and TRBJ2-7; 9 positions agree with TRBD2. V was pared by 0 bases and J by 2 bases, with 5 bases of the junction left unmatched. The CDR3 is 16 amino acids. From germline, CDR1 is LGHNA and CDR2 YNFKEQ.

This clonotype was seen repeatedly, ten times or more. The chain's CDR3 is CASSEGGRSLEAFF. CDR3 in DNA: TGTGCCAGCAGTGAAGGGGGACGTAGTCTTGAAGCTTTCTTT. V and J are TRBV2 and TRBJ1-1, with D tentatively TRBD1 (5 bases). The CDR3 covers 14 residues. Trimming pared 1 base from V and 7 bases from J, leaving 13 bases between. In germline, CDR1 is SNHLY, CDR2 FYNNEI.

This clonotype was seen a few times. The chain links TRBV5-1 to TRBJ2-5, with D maybe TRBD2 (6 bases). This CDR3 contains 15 residues. Germline lookup yields CDR1 SGHRS and CDR2 YFSETQ. The ends were cut back, 0 bases at V and 0 bases at J, with 9 bases in the middle. As DNA, the CDR3 is TGCGCCAGCAGCTTGGAAGGGAGGAACCAAGAGACCCAGTACTTC. Protein sequence: CASSLEGRNQETQYF. The full variable domain, in which reference TRBV5-1 and TRBJ2-5 provide the parts outside the CDR3, is KAGVTQTPRYLIKTRGQQVTLSCSPISGHRSVSWYQQTPGQGLQFLFEYFSETQRNKGNFPGRFSGRQFSNSRSEMNVSTLELGDSALYLCASSLEGRNQETQYFGPGTRLLVL.